The present T cell receptor beta chain was sequenced within a study of control samples from healthy donors and cancer patients. Deletions cut 5 bases from V and 6 bases from J, with 11 bases between. The CDR3 runs 13 residues. The germline gives CDR1 SEHNR, CDR2 FQNEAQ (reference sequence). Clones were sequenced by immunoSEQ multiplex PCR, and TCRdb holds only the in-frame ones, with some missing. The sample carries about 34,000 clones, around 83% recorded once. The sequenced material came from PBMCs. The chain carries TRBV7-9 and TRBJ2-4, with D unresolved. The clonotype was recovered from a middle-aged woman with lung cancer. The CDR3 nucleotides are TGTGCCAGCAGCCCCCCAGAGCTAAACATTCAGTACTTC. It encodes CASSPPELNIQYF.